Sequencing of this T cell receptor beta chain was carried out in a study of patients and donors after allogeneic stem cell transplantation. TCRdb re-derived calls from the RT-PCR reads in MiXCR, one entry per CDR3 protein. The sample holds around 200,000 distinct CDR3 sequences, roughly two fifths seen once. This TCR was sampled from a human donor who was either an allogeneic HSCT recipient or a stem cell or donor lymphocyte infusion donor (not recorded which). It is not recorded whose cells these are; they may come from a transplant donor. The sequenced sample was blood, either unsorted or a sorted T cell fraction (not recorded which).

The chain's CDR3 is CATSRGGSMNTEAFF. The CDR3 coding sequence is TGTGCCACCAGCAGGGGAGGAAGCATGAACACTGAAGCTTTCTTT. The gene calls are TRBV15 and TRBJ1-1; D gene uncertain. CDR3 length: 15 residues. In germline, CDR1 is LNHNV, CDR2 YYDKDF (reference sequence). The germline V and J ends were trimmed by 3 bases and 0 bases, with 11 bases remaining between them.